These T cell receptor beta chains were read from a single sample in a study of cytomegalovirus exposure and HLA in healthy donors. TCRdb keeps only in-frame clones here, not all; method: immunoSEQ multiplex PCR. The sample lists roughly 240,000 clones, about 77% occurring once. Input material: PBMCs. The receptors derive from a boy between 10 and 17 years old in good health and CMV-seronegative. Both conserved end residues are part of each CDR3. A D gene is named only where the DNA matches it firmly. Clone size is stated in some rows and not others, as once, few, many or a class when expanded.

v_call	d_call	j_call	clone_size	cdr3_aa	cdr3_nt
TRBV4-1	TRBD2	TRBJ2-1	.	CASSQDMAGGPYNEQFF	TGCGCCAGCAGCCAAGATATGGCGGGAGGGCCCTACAATGAGCAGTTCTTC
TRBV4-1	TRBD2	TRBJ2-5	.	CASSHGRLAGGQVGTQYF	TGCGCCAGCAGCCACGGGAGACTAGCGGGAGGGCAGGTCGGGACCCAGTACTTC
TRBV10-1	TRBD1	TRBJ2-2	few	CASSDRDTGELFF	TGCGCCAGCAGCGACAGGGACACCGGGGAGCTGTTTTTT
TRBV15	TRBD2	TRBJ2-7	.	CATSRELTAGGGRYEQYF	TGTGCCACCAGCAGGGAACTCACCGCGGGGGGTGGTCGGTACGAGCAGTACTTC
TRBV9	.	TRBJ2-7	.	CASSVATQASEQYF	TGTGCCAGCAGCGTAGCTACGCAGGCTTCCGAGCAGTACTTC
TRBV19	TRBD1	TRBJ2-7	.	CASSTRTGPRINEQYF	TGTGCCAGTAGTACCCGGACAGGGCCAAGGATCAACGAGCAGTACTTC
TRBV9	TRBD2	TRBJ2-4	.	CASSVDGRAKNIQYF	TGTGCCAGCAGCGTAGACGGGAGGGCCAAAAACATTCAGTACTTC
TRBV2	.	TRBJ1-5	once	CASSAPWGSNSNQPQHF	TGTGCCAGCAGCGCCCCCTGGGGCAGTAATAGCAATCAGCCCCAGCATTTT
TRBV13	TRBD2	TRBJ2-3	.	CASSLAGGELTDTQYF	TGTGCCAGCAGCTTAGCGGGAGGGGAGCTCACAGATACGCAGTATTTT
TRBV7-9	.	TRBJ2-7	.	CASSPPVPNHEQYF	TGTGCCAGCAGCCCCCCAGTTCCCAACCACGAGCAGTACTTC
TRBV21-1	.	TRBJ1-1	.	CASSNEIDSMNTEAFF	TGTGCCAGCAGCAATGAAATTGACAGCATGAACACTGAAGCTTTCTTT
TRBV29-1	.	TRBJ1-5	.	CSVGLTGSNQPQHF	TGCAGCGTGGGGTTGACAGGAAGCAATCAGCCCCAGCATTTT
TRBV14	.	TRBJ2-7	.	CASSQVLGNLGGQEYF	TGTGCCAGCAGCCAAGTTCTGGGAAATTTGGGGGGGCAGGAGTACTTC
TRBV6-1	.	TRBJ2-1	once	CASSREADSYNEQFF	TGTGCCAGCAGCCGAGAAGCGGACTCATACAATGAGCAGTTCTTC
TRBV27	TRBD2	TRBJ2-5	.	CASRTSGRAETQYF	TGTGCCAGCAGAACTAGCGGCCGGGCGGAGACCCAGTACTTC
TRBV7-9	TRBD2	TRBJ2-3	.	CASSLGGGGTDTQYF	TGTGCCAGCAGCTTAGGGGGAGGGGGCACAGATACGCAGTATTTT
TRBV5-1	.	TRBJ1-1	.	CASSLTGRQTEAFF	TGCGCCAGCAGCTTGACAGGGAGACAAACTGAAGCTTTCTTT
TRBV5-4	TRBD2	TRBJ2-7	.	CASSRVSGSAAYERYF	TGTGCCAGCAGCCGAGTGAGCGGGAGCGCCGCCTACGAGCGGTACTTC
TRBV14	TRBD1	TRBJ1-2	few	CASSQRTGDGYTF	TGTGCCAGCAGCCAAAGGACAGGGGATGGCTACACCTTC
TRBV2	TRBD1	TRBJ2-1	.	CASTGTGPDEQFF	TGTGCCAGCACCGGGACAGGGCCAGATGAGCAGTTCTTC